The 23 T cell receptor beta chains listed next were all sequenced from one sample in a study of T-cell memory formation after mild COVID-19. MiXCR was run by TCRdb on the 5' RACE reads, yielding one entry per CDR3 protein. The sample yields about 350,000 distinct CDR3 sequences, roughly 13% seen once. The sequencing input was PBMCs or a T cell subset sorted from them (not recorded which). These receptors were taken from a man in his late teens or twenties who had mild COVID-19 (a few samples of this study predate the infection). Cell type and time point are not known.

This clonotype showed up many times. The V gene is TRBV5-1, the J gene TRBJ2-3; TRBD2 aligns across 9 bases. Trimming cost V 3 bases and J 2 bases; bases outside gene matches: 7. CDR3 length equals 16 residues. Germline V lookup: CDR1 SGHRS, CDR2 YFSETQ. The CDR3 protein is CASSSLSGGLTDTQYF. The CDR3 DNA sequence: TGCGCCAGCAGCTCGCTTAGCGGGGGCCTCACAGATACGCAGTATTTT.

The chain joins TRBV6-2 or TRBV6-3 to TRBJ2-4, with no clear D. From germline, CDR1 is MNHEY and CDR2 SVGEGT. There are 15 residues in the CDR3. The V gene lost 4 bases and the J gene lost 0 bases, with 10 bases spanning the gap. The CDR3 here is CASSFLGLAKNIQYF. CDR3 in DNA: TGTGCCAGCAGTTTTTTGGGGTTAGCCAAAAACATTCAGTACTTC.

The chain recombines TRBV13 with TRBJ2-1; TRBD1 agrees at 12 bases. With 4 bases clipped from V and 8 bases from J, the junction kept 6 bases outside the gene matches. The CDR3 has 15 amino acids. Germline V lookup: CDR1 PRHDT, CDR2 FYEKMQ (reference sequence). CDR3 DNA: TGTGCCAGCAGCTGGGGGGACAGGGGGCGAGATGAGCAGTTCTTC. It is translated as CASSWGDRGRDEQFF.

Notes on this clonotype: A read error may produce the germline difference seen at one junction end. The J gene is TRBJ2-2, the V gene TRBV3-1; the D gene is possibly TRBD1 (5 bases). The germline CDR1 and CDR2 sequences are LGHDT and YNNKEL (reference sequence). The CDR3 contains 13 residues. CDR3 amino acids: CASCQQVTGALLF. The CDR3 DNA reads TGTGCCAGCTGCCAACAGGTCACTGGGGCGCTGCTTTTT.

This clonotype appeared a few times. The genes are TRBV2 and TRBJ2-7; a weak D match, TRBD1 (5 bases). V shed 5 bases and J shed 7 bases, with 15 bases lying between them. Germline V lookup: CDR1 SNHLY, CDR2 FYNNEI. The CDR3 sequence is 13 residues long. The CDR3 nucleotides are TGTGCCAGCAGTACCGGACACGGCGTAGAGCAGTACGTC. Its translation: CASSTGHGVEQYV.

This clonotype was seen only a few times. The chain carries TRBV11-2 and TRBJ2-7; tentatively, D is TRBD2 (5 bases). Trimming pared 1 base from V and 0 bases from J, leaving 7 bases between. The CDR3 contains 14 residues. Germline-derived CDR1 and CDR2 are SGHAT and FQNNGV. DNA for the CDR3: TGTGCCAGCAGCTTAGCCGGGAACTCCTACGAGCAGTACGTC. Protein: CASSLAGNSYEQYV.

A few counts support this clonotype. The CDR3 loop reads CASSSDRLSGANVLTF. The CDR3 DNA reads as TGCGCCAGCAGCTCGGACAGACTGTCTGGGGCCAACGTCCTGACTTTC. This chain joins TRBV5-1 and TRBJ2-6; TRBD1 is a possible D gene (6 bases). Germline loops: CDR1 SGHRS, CDR2 YFSETQ. Trimming pared 3 bases from V and 1 base from J, leaving 11 bases between. The CDR3 is 16 amino acids.

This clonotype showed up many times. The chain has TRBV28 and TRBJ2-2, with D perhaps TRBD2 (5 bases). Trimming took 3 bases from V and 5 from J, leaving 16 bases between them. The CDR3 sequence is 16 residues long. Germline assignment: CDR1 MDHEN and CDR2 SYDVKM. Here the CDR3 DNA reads TGTGCCAGCAGTTTTGGACTCTCAATGGGGACCGGGGAGCTGTTTTTT. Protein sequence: CASSFGLSMGTGELFF. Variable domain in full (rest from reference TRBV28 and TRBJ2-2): DVKVTQSSRYLVKRTGEKVFLECVQDMDHENMFWYRQDPGLGLRLIYFSYDVKMKEKGDIPEGYSVSREKKERFSLILESASTNQTSMYLCASSFGLSMGTGELFFGEGSRLTVL.

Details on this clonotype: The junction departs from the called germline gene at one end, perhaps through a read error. This CDR3 reads CASSLMGGHTGVLFF. In DNA form, the CDR3 reads TGTGCCAGCAGTTTAATGGGGGGCCACACCGGGGTGCTGTTTTTT. The chain joins TRBV27 to TRBJ2-2; perhaps D is TRBD1 or TRBD2 (6 bases each). Germline V CDR1 and CDR2: MNHEY, SMNVEV (reference sequence). The CDR3 runs to 15 residues.

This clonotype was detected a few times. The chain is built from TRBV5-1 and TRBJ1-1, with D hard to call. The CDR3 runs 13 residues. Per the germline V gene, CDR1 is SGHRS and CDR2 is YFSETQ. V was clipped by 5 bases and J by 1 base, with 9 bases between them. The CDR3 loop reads CASRREENTEAFF. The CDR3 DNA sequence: TGCGCCAGCAGGCGTGAAGAGAACACTGAAGCTTTCTTT.

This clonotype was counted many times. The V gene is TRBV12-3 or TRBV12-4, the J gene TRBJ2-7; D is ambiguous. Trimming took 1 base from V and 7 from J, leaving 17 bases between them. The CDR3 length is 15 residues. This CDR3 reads CASSLDGAGLGEQYV. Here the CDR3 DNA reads TGTGCCAGCAGTTTAGATGGCGCAGGTTTGGGGGAGCAGTACGTC.

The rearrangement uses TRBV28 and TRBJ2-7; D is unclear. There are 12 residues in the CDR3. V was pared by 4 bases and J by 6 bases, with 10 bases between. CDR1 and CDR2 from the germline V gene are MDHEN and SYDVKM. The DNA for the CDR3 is TGTGCCAGCAGTTCAGGTAGAGGCGAGCAGTACGTC. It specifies CASSSGRGEQYV.

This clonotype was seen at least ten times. Here the CDR3 DNA reads TGCAGTGCTAGCAGGGCAACTTACGAGCAGTACTTC. Amino acids: CSASRATYEQYF. The chain has TRBV20-1 and TRBJ2-7; maybe TRBD1 (5 bases). Germline V gene sequence: CDR1 DFQATT, CDR2 SNEGSKA (reference sequence). CDR3 length: 12 amino acids. With 3 bases removed from V and 4 bases from J, the gap between germline ends came to 10 bases.

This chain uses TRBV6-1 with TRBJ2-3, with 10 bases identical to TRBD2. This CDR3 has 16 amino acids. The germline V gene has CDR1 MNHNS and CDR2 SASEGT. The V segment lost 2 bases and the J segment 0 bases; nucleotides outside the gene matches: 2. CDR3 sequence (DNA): TGTGCCAGCAGTGAACAAGCGGGGGGGAGCACAGATACGCAGTATTTT. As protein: CASSEQAGGSTDTQYF.

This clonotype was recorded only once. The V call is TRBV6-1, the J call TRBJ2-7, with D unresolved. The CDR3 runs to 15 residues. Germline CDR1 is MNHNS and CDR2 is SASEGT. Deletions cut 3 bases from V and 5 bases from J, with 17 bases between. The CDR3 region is CASSDMAFSPNEQYF. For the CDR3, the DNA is TGTGCCAGCAGTGATATGGCTTTCTCACCTAACGAGCAGTACTTC.

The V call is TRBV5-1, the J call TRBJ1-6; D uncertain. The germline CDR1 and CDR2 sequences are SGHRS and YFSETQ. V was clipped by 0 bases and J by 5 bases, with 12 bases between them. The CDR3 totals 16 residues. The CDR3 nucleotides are TGCGCCAGCAGCTTGGTCGGGCGGCAGGATAATTCACCCCTCCACTTT. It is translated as CASSLVGRQDNSPLHF.

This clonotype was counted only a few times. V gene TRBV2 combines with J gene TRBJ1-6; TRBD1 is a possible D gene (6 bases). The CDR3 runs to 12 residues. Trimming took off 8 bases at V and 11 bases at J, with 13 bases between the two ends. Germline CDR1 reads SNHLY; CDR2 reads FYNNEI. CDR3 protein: CASEGGRAPLHF. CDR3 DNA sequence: TGTGCCAGCGAGGGGGGGAGAGCACCCCTCCACTTT.

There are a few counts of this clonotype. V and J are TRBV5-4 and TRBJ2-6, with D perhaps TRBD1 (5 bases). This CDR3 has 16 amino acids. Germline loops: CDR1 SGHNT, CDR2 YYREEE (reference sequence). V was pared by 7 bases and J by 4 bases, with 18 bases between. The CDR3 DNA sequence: TGTGCCAGCCCTCGAGAAACAGGTTCCGGGGCCAACGTCCTGACTTTC. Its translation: CASPRETGSGANVLTF. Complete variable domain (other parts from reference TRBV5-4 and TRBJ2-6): ETGVTQSPTHLIKTRGQQVTLRCSSQSGHNTVSWYQQALGQGPQFIFQYYREEENGRGNFPPRFSGLQFPNYSSELNVNALELDDSALYLCASPRETGSGANVLTFGAGSRLTVL.

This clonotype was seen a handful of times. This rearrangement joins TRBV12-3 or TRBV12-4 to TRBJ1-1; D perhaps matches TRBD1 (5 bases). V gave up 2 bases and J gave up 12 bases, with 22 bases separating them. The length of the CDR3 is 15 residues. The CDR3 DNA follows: TGTGCCAGCAGTTTAATGGGGACCGGCAGAGGGGAGTCTTTCTTT. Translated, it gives CASSLMGTGRGESFF.

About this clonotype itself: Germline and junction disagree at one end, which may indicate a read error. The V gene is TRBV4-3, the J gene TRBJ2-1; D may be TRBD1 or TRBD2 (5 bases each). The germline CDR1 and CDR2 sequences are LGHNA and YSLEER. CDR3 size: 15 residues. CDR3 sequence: CASSQEVWDGTYQLF. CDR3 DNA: TGCGCCAGCAGCCAAGAAGTTTGGGATGGGACCTATCAACTCTTC.

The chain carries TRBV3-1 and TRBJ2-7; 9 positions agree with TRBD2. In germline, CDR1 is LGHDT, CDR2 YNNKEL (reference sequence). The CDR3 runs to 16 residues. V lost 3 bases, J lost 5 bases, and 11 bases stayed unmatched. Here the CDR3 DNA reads TGTGCCAGCAGCCACCCCTCCCCTAGCGGGGAGGACGAGCAGTACTTC. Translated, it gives CASSHPSPSGEDEQYF.

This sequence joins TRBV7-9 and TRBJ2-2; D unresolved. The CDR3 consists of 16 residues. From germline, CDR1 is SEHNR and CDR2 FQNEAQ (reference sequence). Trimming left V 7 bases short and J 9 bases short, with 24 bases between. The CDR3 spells CASTPLGILGSRELFF. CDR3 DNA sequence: TGTGCCAGCACCCCGTTAGGAATCCTGGGGTCAAGGGAGCTGTTTTTT.

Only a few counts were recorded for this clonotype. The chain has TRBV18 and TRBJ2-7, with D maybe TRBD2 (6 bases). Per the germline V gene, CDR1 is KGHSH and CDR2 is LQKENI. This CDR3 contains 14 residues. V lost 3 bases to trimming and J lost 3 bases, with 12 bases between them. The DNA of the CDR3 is TGTGCCAGCTCACCTGGGGGAGGAGTCTACGAGCAGTACTTC. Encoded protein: CASSPGGGVYEQYF.